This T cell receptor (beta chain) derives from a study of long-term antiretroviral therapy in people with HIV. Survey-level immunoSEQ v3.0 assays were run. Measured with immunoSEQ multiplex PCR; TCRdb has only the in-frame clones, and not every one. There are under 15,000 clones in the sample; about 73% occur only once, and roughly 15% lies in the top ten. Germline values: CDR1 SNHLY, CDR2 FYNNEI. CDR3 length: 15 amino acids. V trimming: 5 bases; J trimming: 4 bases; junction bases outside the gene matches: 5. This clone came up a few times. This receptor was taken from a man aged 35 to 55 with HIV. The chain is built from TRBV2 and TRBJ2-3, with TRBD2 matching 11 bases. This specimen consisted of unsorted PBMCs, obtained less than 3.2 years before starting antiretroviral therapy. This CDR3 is CASSLLAGEADTQYF. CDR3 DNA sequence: TGTGCCAGCAGTCTACTAGCGGGAGAAGCAGATACGCAGTATTTT. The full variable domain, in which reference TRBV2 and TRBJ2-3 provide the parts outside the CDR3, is EPEVTQTPSHQVTQMGQEVILRCVPISNHLYFYWYRQILGQKVEFLVSFYNNEISEKSEIFDDQFSVERPDGSNFTLKIRSTKLEDSAMYFCASSLLAGEADTQYFGPGTRLTVL.